Listed below are T cell receptor beta chains from one sample, sequenced in a study of cytomegalovirus exposure and HLA in healthy donors. Some clones are missing from TCRdb's copy, which holds only in-frame ones; the method was immunoSEQ multiplex PCR. Counted here are a few hundred thousand clones, 75% to 85% occurring once; the ten biggest clones make up less than 3.5%. The sequenced material came from PBMCs. The receptors were sampled from a woman aged 55-70 years in good health and CMV-seropositive. CDR3s include the opening cysteine and the closing phenylalanine or tryptophan. The D gene is left open where the match is weak. Some rows have no size entry. The others give once, few or many, or a class for an expanded clone.

J	V	D	size	CDR3	DNA
TRBJ1-6	TRBV19	.	.	CASSLRGGYNSPLHF	TGTGCCAGTAGTCTTCGGGGGGGCTATAATTCACCCCTCCACTTT
TRBJ2-7	TRBV2	.	.	CASSLSYEQYF	TGTGCCAGCAGTCTGTCCTACGAGCAGTACTTC
TRBJ2-3	TRBV10-1	TRBD1	.	CASSGELGQGTDTQYF	TGCGCCAGCAGTGGAGAACTGGGACAGGGGACAGATACGCAGTATTTT
TRBJ2-7	TRBV7-6	TRBD2	.	CASSPSSGGWYEQYF	TGTGCCAGCAGCCCTAGCTCGGGAGGGTGGTACGAGCAGTACTTC
TRBJ2-7	TRBV10-3	.	.	CAISGTAGEQYF	TGTGCCATCAGTGGGACGGCGGGCGAGCAGTACTTC
TRBJ2-7	TRBV30	.	once	CAWSRGFSYEQYF	TGTGCCTGGAGTCGGGGATTCTCCTACGAGCAGTACTTC
TRBJ1-2	TRBV7-9	.	.	CASSFPLYGYTF	TGTGCCAGCAGCTTTCCCCTCTATGGCTACACCTTC
TRBJ1-2	TRBV14	.	.	CASSPRIRDGYTF	TGTGCCAGCAGCCCCCGTATAAGAGATGGCTACACCTTC
TRBJ1-2	TRBV5-5	.	few	CASSLNGAGYTF	TGTGCCAGCAGCTTAAATGGGGCTGGCTACACCTTC
TRBJ2-7	TRBV5-4	.	.	CASSFEKGAYEQYF	TGTGCCAGCAGCTTTGAGAAGGGGGCCTACGAGCAGTACTTC
TRBJ1-1	TRBV5-1	.	.	CASSPQGNTEAFF	TGCGCCAGCAGCCCTCAGGGGAACACTGAAGCTTTCTTT
TRBJ2-7	TRBV6-5	.	.	CASSYDRFYEQYF	TGTGCCAGCAGTTACGACAGATTCTACGAGCAGTACTTC
TRBJ2-7	TRBV19	.	.	CASSISGVGSYEQYF	TGTGCCAGTAGTATATCAGGGGTAGGCTCCTACGAGCAGTACTTC
TRBJ1-1	TRBV2	TRBD1	.	CASSEAGQRIEAFF	TGTGCCAGCAGTGAAGCGGGACAGAGGATTGAAGCTTTCTTT
TRBJ2-7	TRBV9	TRBD1	few	CASSVAQGQEIYEQYF	TGTGCCAGCAGCGTAGCCCAGGGACAGGAGATCTACGAGCAGTACTTC
TRBJ2-3	TRBV4-1	TRBD2	.	CASRAIRTSGSTDTQYF	TGCGCCAGCAGAGCCATTCGTACTAGCGGATCCACAGATACGCAGTATTTT
TRBJ1-5	TRBV6-1	.	few	CASSQNQPQHF	TGTGCCAGCAGCCAAAATCAGCCCCAGCATTTT
TRBJ2-2	TRBV7-6	TRBD1	.	CASSSQNNQQGRELFF	TGTGCCAGCAGCTCCCAGAACAATCAACAGGGGAGGGAGCTGTTTTTT
TRBJ1-1	TRBV4-1	TRBD1	.	CASSPHRGVMNTEAFF	TGCGCCAGCAGCCCCCACAGGGGGGTTATGAACACTGAAGCTTTCTTT
TRBJ2-7	TRBV6-6	.	.	CASSYSRAGSYEQYF	TGTGCCAGCAGTTACTCGAGAGCAGGATCCTACGAGCAGTACTTC
TRBJ2-5	TRBV14	.	.	CASSQSGTQYF	TGTGCCAGCAGCCAATCAGGGACCCAGTACTTC
TRBJ1-2	TRBV7-9	TRBD1	.	CSSSVGTGETHGYTF	TGTTCCAGCAGCGTCGGGACAGGAGAGACCCATGGCTACACCTTC
TRBJ1-5	TRBV11-3	.	.	CASSLDRGVCLYSNQPQHF	TGTGCCAGCAGCTTAGACCGGGGAGTTTGTCTTTATAGCAATCAGCCCCAGCATTTT
TRBJ2-5	TRBV7-2	TRBD2	.	CASSFGLAGGEQYF	TGTGCCAGCAGCTTCGGACTAGCGGGAGGGGAGCAGTACTTC
TRBJ2-3	TRBV6-6	TRBD1	.	CASRMGQGRTDTQYF	TGTGCCAGTAGAATGGGACAGGGGCGCACAGATACGCAGTATTTT
TRBJ2-4	TRBV5-1	.	.	CASSLSPGRNIQYF	TGCGCCAGCAGCTTAAGTCCAGGGAGGAACATTCAGTACTTC
TRBJ2-7	TRBV2	TRBD2	.	CASSDVSGNLGEQYF	TGTGCCAGCAGTGATGTTAGCGGGAACTTAGGCGAGCAGTACTTC
TRBJ1-6	TRBV6-5	.	.	CASSYSTPGVSPLHF	TGTGCCAGCAGTTACTCGACTCCAGGGGTCTCACCCCTCCACTTT
TRBJ2-5	TRBV10-1	.	few	CASRNPGGEETQYF	TGCGCCAGCAGGAATCCGGGGGGCGAAGAGACCCAGTACTTC
TRBJ1-1	TRBV5-4	.	.	CASSLDPALGQAEAFF	TGTGCCAGCAGCTTGGACCCAGCCCTTGGGCAAGCTGAAGCTTTCTTT
TRBJ1-6	TRBV28	TRBD1	.	CASRRQGTYNSPLHF	TGTGCCAGCAGGCGACAGGGAACCTATAATTCACCCCTCCACTTT
TRBJ1-4	TRBV7-6	.	.	CASSSTVTVEKLFF	TGTGCCAGCAGCTCCACAGTGACGGTTGAAAAACTGTTTTTT
TRBJ1-2	TRBV6-5	TRBD1	once	CASSYGDRGNGYTF	TGTGCCAGCAGTTACGGGGACAGGGGGAATGGCTACACCTTC
TRBJ2-2	TRBV27	TRBD2	.	CASSLLGLENTGELFF	TGTGCCAGCAGCCTTTTGGGACTAGAGAACACCGGGGAGCTGTTTTTT
TRBJ2-3	TRBV14	TRBD1	.	CASSRDRGGADTQYF	TGTGCCAGCAGCCGGGACAGGGGGGGCGCAGATACGCAGTATTTT
TRBJ2-2	TRBV5-1	.	.	CASREPGQNTGELFF	TGCGCCAGCAGAGAACCGGGACAGAACACCGGGGAGCTGTTTTTT
TRBJ1-2	TRBV6-1	TRBD1	.	CASSEGQGTNYGYTF	TGTGCCAGCAGTGAGGGACAGGGGACTAACTATGGCTACACCTTC
TRBJ2-3	TRBV11-3	.	.	CASSFGGRPDTQYF	TGTGCCAGCAGCTTTGGGGGGAGGCCAGATACGCAGTATTTT
TRBJ2-1	TRBV10-1	TRBD1	.	CASSGPGQGTNEQFF	TGCGCCAGCAGTGGACCGGGACAGGGGACCAATGAGCAGTTCTTC
TRBJ1-1	TRBV6-1	.	.	CASSQGRNAEAFF	TGTGCCAGCAGTCAGGGCCGTAACGCTGAAGCTTTCTTT
TRBJ2-5	TRBV30	.	.	CAWSGRFRETQYF	TGTGCCTGGAGTGGGCGGTTTAGAGAGACCCAGTACTTC